This is a list of T cell receptor beta chains from one sample in a study of cytomegalovirus exposure and HLA in healthy donors. The protocol was immunoSEQ multiplex PCR, while the TCRdb copy is restricted to in-frame clones and leaves out a portion. The profile shows about 85,000 clones, roughly 80% of them singletons. The sequencing input was PBMCs. These receptors came from a boy between 10 and 17 years old in good health and CMV-seronegative. CDR3s include the opening cysteine and the closing phenylalanine or tryptophan. A D gene is named only where the DNA matches it firmly. Clone size is stated in some rows and not others, as once, few, many or a class when expanded.

j_call	clone_size	d_call	v_call	cdr3_aa	cdr3_nt
TRBJ2-2	NA	TRBD2	TRBV29-1	CSVAAGGPPGELFF	TGCAGCGTTGCAGCGGGAGGGCCTCCCGGGGAGCTGTTTTTT
TRBJ2-2	NA	TRBD1	TRBV11-3	CASSLGTGRELFF	TGTGCCAGCAGCTTAGGGACAGGGAGGGAGCTGTTTTTT
TRBJ1-2	NA	NA	TRBV5-6	CASSLLGGDGYTF	TGTGCCAGCAGCTTGCTTGGGGGCGATGGCTACACCTTC
TRBJ2-7	NA	TRBD1	TRBV6-4	CASSETGTGGNEQYF	TGTGCCAGCAGTGAAACCGGGACAGGGGGCAACGAGCAGTACTTC
TRBJ2-3	NA	TRBD2	TRBV7-9	CASSLWRGEKDTQYF	TGTGCCAGCAGCTTATGGCGGGGGGAGAAAGATACGCAGTATTTT
TRBJ2-7	NA	NA	TRBV20-1	CSAATLYEQYF	TGCAGTGCTGCAACACTATACGAGCAGTACTTC
TRBJ2-7	NA	NA	TRBV15	CATSDRQETYEQYF	TGTGCCACCAGCGATAGGCAGGAAACCTACGAGCAGTACTTC
TRBJ1-1	NA	NA	TRBV19	CASSTQGMNTEAFF	TGTGCCAGCTCCACGCAGGGAATGAACACTGAAGCTTTCTTT
TRBJ2-6	few	NA	TRBV6-5	CASSFPPGSGANVLTF	TGTGCCAGCAGTTTCCCTCCGGGAAGTGGGGCCAACGTCCTGACTTTC
TRBJ1-1	NA	NA	TRBV5-6	CASSLSGTEAFF	TGTGCCAGCAGCTTGTCAGGGACTGAAGCTTTCTTT
TRBJ2-7	NA	NA	TRBV7-2	CASSLFTVLASYEQYF	TGTGCCAGCAGCTTATTTACTGTGCTAGCTTCCTACGAGCAGTACTTC
TRBJ2-1	NA	NA	TRBV28	CASLRSFRSDEQFF	TGTGCCAGCCTGAGGTCCTTTCGGTCCGATGAGCAGTTCTTC
TRBJ1-3	NA	NA	TRBV30	CASYWGRRGVNTIYF	TGTGCCTCCTACTGGGGTCGACGGGGAGTAAACACCATATATTTT
TRBJ2-7	NA	NA	TRBV6-5	CASRAEVGIFEQYF	TGTGCCAGTCGAGCGGAGGTGGGTATCTTCGAGCAGTACTTC
TRBJ2-7	few	NA	TRBV5-6	CASSLVGGYEQYF	TGTGCCAGCAGCTTGGTGGGGGGATACGAGCAGTACTTC
TRBJ1-1	NA	TRBD1	TRBV5-1	CASSSTGGLNTEAFF	TGCGCCAGCAGCTCTACAGGGGGCCTGAACACTGAAGCTTTCTTT
TRBJ2-3	NA	NA	TRBV29-1	CSVIDGADTQYF	TGCAGCGTCATAGACGGGGCAGATACGCAGTATTTT
TRBJ2-6	NA	NA	TRBV5-4	CASSPGHAGASGANVLTF	TGTGCCAGCAGCCCTGGGCACGCGGGGGCCTCTGGGGCCAACGTCCTGACTTTC
TRBJ1-1	NA	TRBD1	TRBV4-1	CASSPEGAGGRSVNF	TGCGCCAGCAGCCCCGAGGGGGCAGGGGGCAGGTCGGTTAACTTT
TRBJ2-7	NA	NA	TRBV6-1	CASSERTARDEQYF	TGTGCCAGCAGTGAAAGGACAGCCCGGGACGAGCAGTACTTC
TRBJ2-1	few	TRBD2	TRBV14	CASERLAGDNEQFF	TGTGCCAGCGAGAGACTAGCGGGGGATAATGAGCAGTTCTTC
TRBJ2-7	NA	NA	TRBV7-3	CASSLTQYAEQYF	TGTGCCAGCAGCTTAACTCAGTATGCCGAGCAGTACTTC
TRBJ2-7	NA	TRBD2	TRBV6-6	CASSPREGPYEQYF	TGTGCCAGCAGCCCCCGGGAGGGTCCGTACGAGCAGTACTTC
TRBJ2-2	NA	NA	TRBV7-6	CASSDKGGTGELFF	TGTGCCAGCAGCGATAAAGGGGGCACCGGGGAGCTGTTTTTT
TRBJ1-1	NA	NA	TRBV6-5	CASSNPRGTEAFF	TGTGCCAGCAGCAACCCCCGCGGCACTGAAGCTTTCTTT
TRBJ2-1	NA	TRBD2	TRBV19	CASSMRTRNEQFF	TGTGCCAGTAGTATGCGGACTAGAAATGAGCAGTTCTTC
TRBJ1-1	NA	NA	TRBV7-3	CASSPYLNTEAFF	TGTGCCAGCAGCCCCTATTTGAACACTGAAGCTTTCTTT
TRBJ1-1	NA	NA	TRBV4-3	CASSQVRLDRMNTEAFF	TGCGCCAGCAGCCAAGTGCGACTTGACAGGATGAACACTGAAGCTTTCTTT
TRBJ2-7	NA	NA	TRBV13	CASKDSGFAYEQYF	TGTGCCAGCAAGGACAGTGGGTTCGCCTACGAGCAGTACTTC
TRBJ2-7	few	NA	TRBV4-3	CASSLRTGVYEQYF	TGCGCCAGCAGCCTAAGGACGGGAGTCTACGAGCAGTACTTC
TRBJ1-2	NA	NA	TRBV5-1	CASSFEQTYGYTF	TGCGCCAGCAGCTTTGAACAGACCTATGGCTACACCTTC
TRBJ1-2	NA	NA	TRBV7-8	CASSAPGGGRNYGYTF	TGTGCCAGCAGCGCTCCCGGGGGGGGACGGAACTATGGCTACACCTTC
TRBJ1-6	NA	TRBD1	TRBV7-9	CASSSPGQFNSPLHF	TGTGCCAGCAGCTCCCCGGGACAGTTTAATTCACCCCTCCACTTT
TRBJ2-2	NA	TRBD1	TRBV30	CAWSQDRGYTGELFF	TGTGCCTGGAGCCAAGACAGGGGCTACACCGGGGAGCTGTTTTTT
TRBJ2-7	NA	TRBD2	TRBV4-3	CASSQGVLGLAGGPKIYEQYF	TGCGCCAGCAGCCAAGGGGTGTTGGGACTAGCGGGGGGGCCGAAGATCTACGAGCAGTACTTC
TRBJ1-1	NA	NA	TRBV5-1	CASSGGSVGEAFF	TGCGCCAGCAGCGGGGGGTCTGTGGGGGAAGCTTTCTTT